One TCR beta chain is described in this entry. Participants reported their clinical history, and cohort assignment relied on those reports. Donors in Cohort 3 counted as recovered after two negative PCRs, clearance, or symptom resolution. Under the authors' procedure: Amplification from reference gene primers served as the basis for estimated nucleated cell counts. Only in-frame clones appear in the TCRdb table, and some are missing; sequencing was by immunoSEQ multiplex PCR. D and trimming were read from the DNA, whereas the V and J calls and clone size are those reported in that table. The repertoire holds roughly 250,000 clones, with about 84% as singletons. This specimen belongs to a study of blood T cell repertoires in COVID-19. Study-level background: PBMCs, B-cell-depleted T cells, or T cells provided the cDNA or gDNA that made up the material.

Germline loops: CDR1 LNHDA, CDR2 SQIVND (reference sequence). The length of the CDR3 is 14 residues. V was clipped by 4 bases and J by 3 bases; unmatched bases: 3. The sequence was obtained from a woman aged 45-65 years who had recovered from COVID-19. V is TRBV19 and J is TRBJ2-1, with 7 bases that match TRBD1. Sequencing was carried out using PBMCs or T cells enriched from blood (not recorded which). CDR3 DNA: TGTGCCAGTAGTAGAGGACAGGTCTACAATGAGCAGTTCTTC. This codes for CASSRGQVYNEQFF.